Below, 19 T cell receptor beta chains from the same sample are listed, as sequenced in a study of blood T cells in healthy people across ages. Using a J-beta primer mix together with a sample-barcoded 5' primer, a second PCR was run for roughly 7 to 11 cycles. MiXCR, run by TCRdb on the 5' RACE reads, gives a single entry per CDR3 protein. The sample includes just under 900,000 distinct CDR3 sequences, under 30% of them seen just once. Sequencing input: blood. The receptors were sampled from an elderly woman in good health.

Of note for this clonotype: A much bigger clone sits one base away, suggesting this may be a read error. V usage is TRBV7-2 and J usage is TRBJ2-1; D possibly matches TRBD1 or TRBD2 (5 bases each). The tail of the sequence fits TRBJ2-7 better, so the J call may be wrong. This CDR3 is built from 13 residues. The V gene's germline CDR1 is SGHTA and CDR2 FQGNSA. DNA of the CDR3: TGTGCCAGCACGGGACGGACAAACAATGAGCAGTACTTC. Protein product: CASTGRTNNEQYF.

The chain has TRBV20-1 and TRBJ2-7, with 7 nucleotides matching TRBD2. The end of the DNA is better explained by TRBJ2-5, so the J call may be wrong. Germline V gives CDR1 DFQATT, CDR2 SNEGSKA (reference sequence). The CDR3 extends over 14 amino acids. The CDR3 nucleotides are TGCAGTGCCCCCAAAGCGGGGATGGGGGAGACCCAGTACTTC. Translated: CSAPKAGMGETQYF.

This clonotype has a count of ten or more. The chain employs TRBV12-3 or TRBV12-4 and TRBJ1-2, with a weak D call TRBD1 (5 bases). V lost 5 bases and J 10 bases, leaving 32 bases between the germline ends. The CDR3 totals 18 residues. The CDR3 DNA follows: TGTGCCAGCAGTCGGGGGACCTCGTGGGGGACCGGGGTGACATCCTACACCTTC. Protein: CASSRGTSWGTGVTSYTF.

Concerning this clonotype itself: Given a much more abundant clone one base away, this may be a read error. The DNA of the CDR3 is TGCGCCAGCAGCTGGGGGGGCGCAAGCTCTGGGGCCAACGTCCCGACTTTC. This sequence encodes CASSWGGASSGANVPTF. The chain has TRBV5-1 and TRBJ2-6, with D possibly matching TRBD2 (7 bases). The CDR3 length is 17 residues. Looked up from germline, CDR1 is SGHRS and CDR2 is YFSETQ. The full variable domain, with the rest looked up from reference TRBV5-1 and TRBJ2-6, is KAGVTQTPRYLIKTRGQQVTLSCSPISGHRSVSWYQQTPGQGLQFLFEYFSETQRNKGNFPGRFSGRQFSNSRSEMNVSTLELGDSALYLCASSWGGASSGANVPTFGAGSRLTVL.

This clonotype was counted ten times or more. The chain employs TRBV20-1 and TRBJ2-7; perhaps TRBD2 as D (6 bases). This CDR3 spans 12 amino acids. V was clipped by 6 bases and J by 5 bases, with 14 bases between them. Germline values: CDR1 DFQATT, CDR2 SNEGSKA (reference sequence). This chain's CDR3 is CSAGLANDEQYF. For the CDR3, the DNA is TGCAGTGCCGGGCTAGCGAATGACGAGCAGTACTTC.

This clonotype was detected a few times. The chain uses TRBV4-2 and TRBJ2-3; 11 positions match TRBD2. The germline gives CDR1 LGHNA, CDR2 YNFKEQ. J gave up 6 bases and V 0 bases, and 5 bases lay outside the gene matches. The CDR3 is 16 amino acids. DNA for the CDR3: TGTGCCAGCAGCCAAGAGGGTAGCGGGGGGGTGGATACGCAGTATTTT. Protein sequence: CASSQEGSGGVDTQYF.

In its sample, this clonotype was seen many times. The chain uses TRBV6-1 and TRBJ1-6; 7 bases are shared with TRBD1. There are 16 residues in the CDR3. Germline values: CDR1 MNHNS, CDR2 SASEGT. With V trimmed by 7 bases and J by 6 bases, 12 bases remained unmatched. CDR3 sequence (DNA): TGTGCCAGCACTCTCGGAACCGGGACAGCTAATTCACCCCTCCACTTT. Its translation: CASTLGTGTANSPLHF.

This clonotype was detected ten times or more. J is TRBJ2-5 and V is TRBV20-1; D unclear. The CDR3 loop spans 11 amino acids. V gave up 6 bases and J gave up 0 bases, with 5 bases separating them. Germline V gene sequence: CDR1 DFQATT, CDR2 SNEGSKA (reference sequence). Here the CDR3 reads CSAGYQETQYF. For the CDR3, the DNA is TGCAGTGCCGGATACCAAGAGACCCAGTACTTC.

In this sample, this clonotype turned up many times. V gene TRBV5-6 combines with J gene TRBJ2-7, with D uncertain. Trimming pared 5 bases from V and 0 bases from J, leaving 12 bases between. Germline loops: CDR1 SGHDT, CDR2 YYEEEE. The CDR3 has 14 amino acids. As DNA, the CDR3 is TGTGCCAGCAGTTATACCGGGCCCTCCTACGAGCAGTACTTC. Translation gives CASSYTGPSYEQYF.

This clonotype has a count of ten or more. This chain joins TRBV20-1 and TRBJ2-1, with a tentative D call TRBD1 (6 bases). V lost 3 bases and J 8 bases, leaving 17 bases between the germline ends. This CDR3 spans 14 amino acids. Germline values: CDR1 DFQATT, CDR2 SNEGSKA (reference sequence). For the CDR3, the DNA is TGCAGTGCTAGGGAAGAAAGTTGGGGGCATGAGCAGTTCTTC. This gives the protein CSAREESWGHEQFF.

The chain has TRBV6-1 and TRBJ2-3; the D is unclear. CDR3 length: 12 amino acids. V was cut by 5 bases and J by 6 bases, with 9 bases left in between. In germline, CDR1 is MNHNS, CDR2 SASEGT. The DNA of the CDR3 is TGTGCCAGCAGTATAAAGAGGGATACGCAGTATTTT. This translates into CASSIKRDTQYF.

The chain recombines TRBV6-1 with TRBJ1-4, with no clear D. V was clipped by 5 bases and J by 13 bases, with 17 bases between them. Germline assignment: CDR1 MNHNS and CDR2 SASEGT. The CDR3 runs 13 residues. In DNA form, the CDR3 reads TGTGCCAGCAGTCCTAAGAGGGCAACGGGACTGTTTTTT. This gives the protein CASSPKRATGLFF.

This clonotype was counted at least ten times. The genes are TRBV7-2 and TRBJ2-7; 9 bases align to TRBD1. The germline V gene encodes CDR1 SGHTA and CDR2 FQGNSA. The CDR3 is made up of 17 amino acids. The junction had 7 bases not matched to a gene; V was cut back by 0 bases and J by 1 base. The CDR3, as DNA: TGTGCCAGCAGCTTAGCCCTTGGGACAGGGAGATCCTACGAGCAGTACTTC. Amino acid sequence: CASSLALGTGRSYEQYF.

A note on this clonotype: A much larger clone sits a single nucleotide away, making a read error possible. V is TRBV9 and J is TRBJ2-1; 9 positions match TRBD2. V lost 5 bases and J lost 4; bases outside the gene matches: 10. Germline loops: CDR1 SGDLS, CDR2 YYNGEE. The CDR3 runs to 16 residues. The CDR3 region has the DNA TGTGCCAGCAGTAGCTGCCAAGCGGGGGGATACAATGAGCAGTTCTTC. This encodes CASSSCQAGGYNEQFF.

There are many counts of this clonotype. The CDR3 region has the DNA TGTGCCAGCACTTTGGTAGGGGTCAATGAGCAGTTCTTC. As protein: CASTLVGVNEQFF. This chain connects TRBV25-1 to TRBJ2-1; a possible D gene is TRBD1 (5 bases). This CDR3 region has 13 residues. Germline assignment: CDR1 MGHDK and CDR2 SYGVNS. V was trimmed by 7 bases and J by 6 bases, leaving 13 bases between them.

This clonotype was counted a few times. Relative to the germline gene, one junction end is altered; a read error may explain this. The chain employs TRBV6-6 and TRBJ2-6, with 12 bases aligning to TRBD1. This CDR3 has 17 amino acids. Germline V gene sequence: CDR1 MNHNY, CDR2 SVGAGI (reference sequence). In nucleotides, the CDR3 is TGTGCCAGCAGTTTGGGACAGGGGGCTACTGGGGCCAACGTCCGGACTTTC. Translated: CASSLGQGATGANVRTF.

The chain recombines TRBV5-8 with TRBJ2-7; TRBD1 matches 9 bases. CDR3 size: 17 residues. Trimming cost V 3 bases and J 3 bases; bases outside gene matches: 13. The germline V gene encodes CDR1 SGHTS and CDR2 YDEGEE. For the CDR3, the DNA is TGTGCCAGCAGCTCCCCAATCCCAGGACAGGGGAGCTACGAGCAGTACTTC. Translated, it gives CASSSPIPGQGSYEQYF.

Of note for this clonotype: One base away lies a much larger clone, so this may be a sequencing read error. The J gene is TRBJ2-1, the V gene TRBV9; either TRBD1 or TRBD2 may fit D (5 bases each). The end of the DNA is better explained by TRBJ2-7, so the J call may be wrong. The germline gives CDR1 SGDLS, CDR2 YYNGEE. The CDR3 is made up of 15 amino acids. The CDR3 protein is CASSVEGRLYNEQYF. For the CDR3, the DNA is TGTGCCAGCAGCGTAGAGGGGAGACTCTACAATGAGCAGTACTTC.

This clonotype showed up many times. A much larger clone sits a single nucleotide away, making a read error possible. The chain uses TRBV12-3 or TRBV12-4 and TRBJ2-7; D tentatively fits TRBD1 or TRBD2 (5 bases each). This CDR3 has 14 amino acids. The germline V and J ends were trimmed by 6 bases and 1 base, with 13 bases remaining between them. CDR3 loop: CASRRGRVSYEQYF. The CDR3 DNA reads TGTGCCAGCAGACGGGGCAGGGTATCCTACGAGCAGTACTTC.